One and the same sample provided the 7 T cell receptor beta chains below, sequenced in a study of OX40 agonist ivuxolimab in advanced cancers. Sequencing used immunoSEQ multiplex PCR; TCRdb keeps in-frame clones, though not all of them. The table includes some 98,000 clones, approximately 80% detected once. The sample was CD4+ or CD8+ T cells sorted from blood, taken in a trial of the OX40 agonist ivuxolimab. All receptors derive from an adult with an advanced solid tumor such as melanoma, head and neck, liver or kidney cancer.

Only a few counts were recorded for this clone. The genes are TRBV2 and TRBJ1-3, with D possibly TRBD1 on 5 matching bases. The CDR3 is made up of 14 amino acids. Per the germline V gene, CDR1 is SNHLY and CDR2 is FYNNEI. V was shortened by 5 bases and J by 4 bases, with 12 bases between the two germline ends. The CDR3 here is CASSRRGEGNTIYF. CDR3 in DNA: TGTGCCAGCAGTAGACGAGGGGAAGGAAACACCATATATTTT.

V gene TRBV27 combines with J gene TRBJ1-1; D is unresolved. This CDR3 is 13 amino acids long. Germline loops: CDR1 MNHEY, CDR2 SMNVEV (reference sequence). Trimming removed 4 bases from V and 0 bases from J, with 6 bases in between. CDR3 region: CASSYAMNTEAFF. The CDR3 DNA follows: TGTGCCAGCAGTTATGCTATGAACACTGAAGCTTTCTTT.

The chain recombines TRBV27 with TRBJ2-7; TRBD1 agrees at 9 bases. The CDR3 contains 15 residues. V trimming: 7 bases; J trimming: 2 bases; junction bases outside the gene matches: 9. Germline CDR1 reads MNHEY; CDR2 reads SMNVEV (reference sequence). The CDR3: CASNRQDRGTYEQYF. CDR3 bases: TGTGCCAGCAACCGTCAGGACAGGGGCACCTACGAGCAGTACTTC.

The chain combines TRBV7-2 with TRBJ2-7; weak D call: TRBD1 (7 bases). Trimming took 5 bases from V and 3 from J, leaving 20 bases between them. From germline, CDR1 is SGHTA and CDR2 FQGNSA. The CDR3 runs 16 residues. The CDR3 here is CASSQHFGTAGYEQYF. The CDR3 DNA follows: TGTGCCAGCAGCCAACATTTCGGGACAGCGGGCTACGAGCAGTACTTC.

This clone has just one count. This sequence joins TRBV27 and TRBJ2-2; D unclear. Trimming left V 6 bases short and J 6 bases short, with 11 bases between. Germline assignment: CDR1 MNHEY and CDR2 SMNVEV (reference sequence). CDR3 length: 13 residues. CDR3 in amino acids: CASRTMISGELFF. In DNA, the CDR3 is TGTGCCAGCAGGACGATGATTTCCGGGGAGCTGTTTTTT.

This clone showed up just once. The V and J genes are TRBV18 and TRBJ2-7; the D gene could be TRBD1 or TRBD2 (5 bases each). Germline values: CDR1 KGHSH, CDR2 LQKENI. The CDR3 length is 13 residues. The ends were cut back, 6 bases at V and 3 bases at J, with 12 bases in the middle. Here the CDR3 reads CASSSTADYEQYF. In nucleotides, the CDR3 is TGTGCCAGCTCGTCGACAGCGGACTACGAGCAGTACTTC.

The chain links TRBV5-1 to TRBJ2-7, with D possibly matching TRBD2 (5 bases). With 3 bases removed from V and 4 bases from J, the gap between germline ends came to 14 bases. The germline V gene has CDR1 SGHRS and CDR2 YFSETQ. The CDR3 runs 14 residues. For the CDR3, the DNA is TGCGCCAGCAGCTCCGACGGAGGAGGTTACGAGCAGTACTTC. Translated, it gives CASSSDGGGYEQYF.